This TCR beta chain originates from a study of CD8+ T cells in alopecia areata. Study as a whole: Tofacitinib therapy took 6 to 18 months; 6 months off drug came after.

Germline CDR1 reads SGHDT; CDR2 reads YYEEEE. This CDR3 is 15 amino acids long. V was trimmed by 1 base and J by 5 bases, leaving 14 bases between them. Documented treatment: oral pan-JAK inhibitor, 5-10 mg twice daily. Lesional scalp punch biopsies and peripheral blood were collected from alopecia areata patients. Findings and caveats of the study: Sharing of TCR sequences between patients (possibly for HLA-related reasons) was less clear than in mice.

As regards this clone: No antigen is known for it.

Extracted RNA was reverse transcribed, and the resulting cDNA served as sequencing template. Measured with immunoSEQ multiplex PCR; TCRdb has only the in-frame clones, and not every one. Counted here are over 150,000 clones, roughly 50% occurring once; the ten biggest clones make up 9.5% to 14%. The receptor was derived from a human donor with alopecia areata. The sample here was CD8+ T cells sorted from blood, taken at week 24, from a patient treated with tofacitinib. This chain joins TRBV5-6 and TRBJ2-3, with D perhaps given as TRBD1 or TRBD2 (5 bases each). The CDR3 sequence is CASSLSWGMIDTQYF. In DNA, the CDR3 is TGTGCCAGCAGCTTGTCGTGGGGGATGATAGATACGCAGTATTTT.